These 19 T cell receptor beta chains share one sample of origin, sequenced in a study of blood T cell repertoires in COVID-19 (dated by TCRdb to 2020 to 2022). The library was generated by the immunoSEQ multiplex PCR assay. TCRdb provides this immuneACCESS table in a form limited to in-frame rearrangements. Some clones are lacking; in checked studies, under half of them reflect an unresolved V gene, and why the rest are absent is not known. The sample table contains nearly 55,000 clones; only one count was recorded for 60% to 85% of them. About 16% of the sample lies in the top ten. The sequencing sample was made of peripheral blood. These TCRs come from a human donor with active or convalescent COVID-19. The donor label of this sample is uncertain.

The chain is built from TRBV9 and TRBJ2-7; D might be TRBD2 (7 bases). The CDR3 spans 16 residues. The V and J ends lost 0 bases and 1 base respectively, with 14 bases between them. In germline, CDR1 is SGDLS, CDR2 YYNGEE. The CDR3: CASSVEAGAQSYEQYF. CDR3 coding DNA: TGTGCCAGCAGCGTAGAGGCGGGGGCGCAATCCTACGAGCAGTACTTC.

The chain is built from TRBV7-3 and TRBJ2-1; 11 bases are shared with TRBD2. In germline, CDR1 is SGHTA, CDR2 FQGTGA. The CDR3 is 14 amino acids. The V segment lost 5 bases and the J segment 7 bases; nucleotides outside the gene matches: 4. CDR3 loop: CASSPLAGENEQFF. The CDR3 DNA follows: TGTGCCAGCAGCCCACTAGCGGGAGAGAATGAGCAGTTCTTC.

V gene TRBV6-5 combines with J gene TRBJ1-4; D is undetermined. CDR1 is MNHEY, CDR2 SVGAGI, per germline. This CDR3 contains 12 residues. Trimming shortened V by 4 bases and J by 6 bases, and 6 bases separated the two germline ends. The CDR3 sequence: CASSSNDEKLFF. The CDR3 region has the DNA TGTGCCAGCAGTTCTAATGATGAAAAACTGTTTTTT.

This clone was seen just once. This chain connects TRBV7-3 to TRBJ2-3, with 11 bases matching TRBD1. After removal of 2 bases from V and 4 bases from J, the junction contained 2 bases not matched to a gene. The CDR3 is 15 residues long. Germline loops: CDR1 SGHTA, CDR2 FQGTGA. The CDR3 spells CASSLRTGGADTQYF. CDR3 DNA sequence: TGTGCCAGCAGCTTACGGACAGGGGGCGCAGATACGCAGTATTTT.

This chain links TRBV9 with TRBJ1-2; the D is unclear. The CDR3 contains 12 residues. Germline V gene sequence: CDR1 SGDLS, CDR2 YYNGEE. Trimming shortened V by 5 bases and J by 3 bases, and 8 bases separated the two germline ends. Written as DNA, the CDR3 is TGTGCCAGCAGTAAAGAGGACTATGGCTACACCTTC. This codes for CASSKEDYGYTF. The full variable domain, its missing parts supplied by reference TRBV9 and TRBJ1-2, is DSGVTQTPKHLITATGQRVTLRCSPRSGDLSVYWYQQSLDQGLQFLIQYYNGEERAKGNILERFSAQQFPDLHSELNLSSLELGDSALYFCASSKEDYGYTFGSGTRLTVV.

Here the CDR3 reads CASSGEDRVQETQYF. The CDR3 bases are TGCGCCAGCAGCGGTGAGGACAGGGTCCAAGAGACCCAGTACTTC. The rearrangement joins TRBV5-1 to TRBJ2-5; TRBD1 matches at 8 bases. The trim removed 4 bases at V and 1 base at J, leaving 6 bases unmatched. Looked up from germline, CDR1 is SGHRS and CDR2 is YFSETQ. The CDR3 totals 15 residues.

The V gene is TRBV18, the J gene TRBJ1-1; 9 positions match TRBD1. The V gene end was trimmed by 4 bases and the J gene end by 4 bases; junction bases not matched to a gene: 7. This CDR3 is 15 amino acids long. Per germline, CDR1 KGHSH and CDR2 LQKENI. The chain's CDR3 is CASSHGTGSLTEAFF. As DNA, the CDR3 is TGTGCCAGCTCACACGGGACAGGGTCTCTCACTGAAGCTTTCTTT.

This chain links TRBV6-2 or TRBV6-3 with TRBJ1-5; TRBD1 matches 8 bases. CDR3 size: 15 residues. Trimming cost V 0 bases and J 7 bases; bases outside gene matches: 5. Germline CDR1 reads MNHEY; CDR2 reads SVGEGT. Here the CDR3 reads CASSYSPGGLQPQHF. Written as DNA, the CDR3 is TGTGCCAGCAGTTACTCGCCAGGGGGCTTACAGCCCCAGCATTTT.

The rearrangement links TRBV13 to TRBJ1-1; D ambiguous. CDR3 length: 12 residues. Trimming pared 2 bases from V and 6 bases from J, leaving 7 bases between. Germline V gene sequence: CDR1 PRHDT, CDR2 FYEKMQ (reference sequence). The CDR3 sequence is CASSLTGAEAFF. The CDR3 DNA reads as TGTGCCAGCAGCTTAACGGGTGCTGAAGCTTTCTTT. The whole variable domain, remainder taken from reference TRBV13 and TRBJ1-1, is AAGVIQSPRHLIKEKRETATLKCYPIPRHDTVYWYQQGPGQDPQFLISFYEKMQSDKGSIPDRFSAQQFSDYHSELNMSSLELGDSALYFCASSLTGAEAFFGQGTRLTVV.

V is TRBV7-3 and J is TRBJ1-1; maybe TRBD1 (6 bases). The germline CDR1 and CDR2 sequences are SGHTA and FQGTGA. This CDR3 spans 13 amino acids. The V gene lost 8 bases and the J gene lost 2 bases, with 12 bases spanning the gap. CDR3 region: CASGAGANTEAFF. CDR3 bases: TGTGCCAGCGGGGCAGGGGCTAACACTGAAGCTTTCTTT. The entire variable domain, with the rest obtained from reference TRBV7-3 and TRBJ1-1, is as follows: GAGVSQTPSNKVTEKGKYVELRCDPISGHTALYWYRQSLGQGPEFLIYFQGTGAADDSGLPNDRFFAVRPEGSVSTLKIQRTERGDSAVYLCASGAGANTEAFFGQGTRLTVV.

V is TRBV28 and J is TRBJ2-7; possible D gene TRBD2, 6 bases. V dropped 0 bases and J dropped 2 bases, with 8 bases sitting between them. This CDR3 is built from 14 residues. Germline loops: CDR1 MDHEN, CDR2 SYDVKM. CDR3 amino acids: CASSLWGGTYEQYF. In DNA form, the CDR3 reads TGTGCCAGCAGTTTATGGGGGGGAACCTACGAGCAGTACTTC.

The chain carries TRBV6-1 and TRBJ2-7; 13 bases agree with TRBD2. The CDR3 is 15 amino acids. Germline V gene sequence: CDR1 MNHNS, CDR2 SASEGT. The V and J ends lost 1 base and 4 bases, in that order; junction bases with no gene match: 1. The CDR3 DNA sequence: TGTGCCAGCAGTGAAGGGACTAGCGGGAGTTACGAGCAGTACTTC. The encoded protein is CASSEGTSGSYEQYF.

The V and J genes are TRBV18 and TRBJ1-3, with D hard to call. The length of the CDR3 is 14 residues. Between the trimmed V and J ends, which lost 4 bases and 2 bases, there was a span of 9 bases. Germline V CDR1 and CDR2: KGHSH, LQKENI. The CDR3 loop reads CASSQSETGNTIYF. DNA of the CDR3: TGTGCCAGCTCACAGTCCGAGACTGGAAACACCATATATTTT.

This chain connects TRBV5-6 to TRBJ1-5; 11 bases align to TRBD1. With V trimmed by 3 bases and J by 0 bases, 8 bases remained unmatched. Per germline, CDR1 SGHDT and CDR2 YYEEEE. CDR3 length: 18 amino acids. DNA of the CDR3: TGTGCCAGCAGCTATTCGACCGGGACAGGGGGTAGCAATCAGCCCCAGCATTTT. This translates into CASSYSTGTGGSNQPQHF.

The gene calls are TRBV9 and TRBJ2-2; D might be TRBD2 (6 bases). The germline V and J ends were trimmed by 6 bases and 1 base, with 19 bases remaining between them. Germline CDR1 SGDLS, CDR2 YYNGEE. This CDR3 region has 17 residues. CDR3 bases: TGTGCCAGCACCAACAGTGCGGGGACGGTGAACACCGGGGAGCTGTTTTTT. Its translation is CASTNSAGTVNTGELFF. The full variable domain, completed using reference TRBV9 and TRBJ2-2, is DSGVTQTPKHLITATGQRVTLRCSPRSGDLSVYWYQQSLDQGLQFLIQYYNGEERAKGNILERFSAQQFPDLHSELNLSSLELGDSALYFCASTNSAGTVNTGELFFGEGSRLTVL.

The CDR3 spells CASSLIGGMYNNEQFF. Written as DNA, the CDR3 is TGTGCCAGCAGCTTAATTGGCGGGATGTACAACAATGAGCAGTTCTTC. This chain joins TRBV7-3 and TRBJ2-1; D may be TRBD2 (6 bases). There are 16 residues in the CDR3. Deletions cut 1 base from V and 5 bases from J, with 15 bases between. CDR1 is SGHTA, CDR2 FQGTGA, per germline.

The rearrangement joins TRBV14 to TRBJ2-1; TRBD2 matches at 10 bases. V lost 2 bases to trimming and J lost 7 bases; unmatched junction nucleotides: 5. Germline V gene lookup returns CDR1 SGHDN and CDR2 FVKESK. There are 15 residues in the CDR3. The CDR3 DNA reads TGTGCCAGCAGCCAACGGCTAGCGGGAGTGAATGAGCAGTTCTTC. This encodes CASSQRLAGVNEQFF.

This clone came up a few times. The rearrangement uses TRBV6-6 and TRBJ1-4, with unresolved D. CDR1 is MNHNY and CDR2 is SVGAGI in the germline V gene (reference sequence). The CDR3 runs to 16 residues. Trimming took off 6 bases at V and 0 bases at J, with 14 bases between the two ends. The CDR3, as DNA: TGTGCCAGCAGATCCTCACGGGGAGCAACTAATGAAAAACTGTTTTTT. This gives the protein CASRSSRGATNEKLFF.

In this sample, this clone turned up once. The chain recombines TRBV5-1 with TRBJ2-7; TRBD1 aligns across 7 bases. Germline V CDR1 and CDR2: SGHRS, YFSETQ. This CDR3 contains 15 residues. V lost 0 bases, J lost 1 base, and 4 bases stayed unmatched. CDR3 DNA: TGCGCCAGCAGCTTGGGAGGGACAGATTCCTACGAGCAGTACTTC. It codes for CASSLGGTDSYEQYF.